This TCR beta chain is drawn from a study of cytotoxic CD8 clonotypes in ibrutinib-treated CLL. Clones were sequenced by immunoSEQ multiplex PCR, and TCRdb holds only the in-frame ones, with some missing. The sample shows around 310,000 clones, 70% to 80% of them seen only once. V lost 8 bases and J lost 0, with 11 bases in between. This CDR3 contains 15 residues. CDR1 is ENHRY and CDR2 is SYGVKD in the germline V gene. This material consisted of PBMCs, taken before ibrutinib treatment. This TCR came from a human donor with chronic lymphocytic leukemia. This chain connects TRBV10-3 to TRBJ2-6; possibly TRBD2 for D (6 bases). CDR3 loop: CAIGGAPSGANVLTF. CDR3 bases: TGTGCCATCGGAGGGGCACCCTCTGGGGCCAACGTCCTGACTTTC.